This TCR beta chain comes out of a study of shared clonotypes between healthy human individuals. Study findings and constraints: Large sequencing depth failed to make sorted-subset sequencing complete, rarefaction showed. The study generally estimated greater richness for naive than memory subsets. It was the non-shared clonotypes that had lower generation probabilities than clonotypes shared by all four donors.

The assay ran at deep level. Data came from immunoSEQ multiplex PCR; TCRdb stores just in-frame clones and leaves some out. The top ten clones hold around 1.1% of a sample with some 2 million clones, about 95% of them seen once. CD45RO-negative, CCR7-selected cells formed the naive CD8 fraction, which excluded terminally differentiated effector memory CD45RA+ cells. A word on this clone: Its antigen remains unidentified.

The receptor was isolated from a man between 18 and 29 years old in good health. Sequenced sample: naive CD8+ T cells sorted from blood.

The CDR3 nucleotides are TGCAGCATCACCGGGACTCTCGGGGATACGCAGTATTTT. This translates into CSITGTLGDTQYF. The chain joins TRBV29-1 to TRBJ2-3, with D tentatively TRBD2 (6 bases). Germline V gene data show CDR1 as SQVTM and CDR2 as ANQGSEA. Trimming pared 8 bases from V and 6 bases from J, leaving 18 bases between. This CDR3 region has 13 residues.